Detailed here is one T cell receptor beta chain. This sample stems from a study of blood T cell repertoires in COVID-19. Deletions cut 1 base from V and 8 bases from J, with 8 bases between. Germline CDR1 DFQATT, CDR2 SNEGSKA (reference sequence). The CDR3 runs to 11 residues. Sequencing was performed with immunoSEQ multiplex PCR; in TCRdb, only in-frame clones are kept and a portion is missing. Counted here are some 290,000 clones, almost 90% occurring once; the ten biggest clones make up approximately 10%. The sequencing input was peripheral blood. The sequence derives from a woman in her twenties or thirties with COVID-19, enrolled during active disease. J is TRBJ1-1 and V is TRBV20-1; TRBD1 might be the D (6 bases). The CDR3 protein is CSARATGEAFF. The DNA of the CDR3 is TGCAGTGCTAGAGCCACAGGGGAAGCTTTCTTT.